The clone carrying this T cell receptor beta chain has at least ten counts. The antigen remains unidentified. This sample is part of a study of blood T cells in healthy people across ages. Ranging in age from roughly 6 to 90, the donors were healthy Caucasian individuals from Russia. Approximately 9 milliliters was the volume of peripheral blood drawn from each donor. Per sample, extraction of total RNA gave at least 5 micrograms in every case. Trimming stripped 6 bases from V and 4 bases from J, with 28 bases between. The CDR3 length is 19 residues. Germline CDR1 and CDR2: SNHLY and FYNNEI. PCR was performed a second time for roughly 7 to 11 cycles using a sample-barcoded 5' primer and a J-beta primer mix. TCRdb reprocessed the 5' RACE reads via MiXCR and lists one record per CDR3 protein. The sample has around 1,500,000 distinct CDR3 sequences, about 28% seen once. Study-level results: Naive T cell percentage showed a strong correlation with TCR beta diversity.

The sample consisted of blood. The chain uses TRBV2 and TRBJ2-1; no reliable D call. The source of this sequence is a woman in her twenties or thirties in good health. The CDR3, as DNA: TGTGCCAGCAGCGCTAAAATTATCCTGAACCACCAGACTTACAATGAGCAGTTCTTC. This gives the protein CASSAKIILNHQTYNEQFF.